This record concerns one T cell receptor (beta chain) sequence. Antigen: not known. The data derive from a study of CD8+ T cells in alopecia areata. This CDR3 comprises 13 residues. V was cut by 7 bases and J by 1 base, with 14 bases left in between. Germline V CDR1 and CDR2: SQVTM, ANQGSEA. Findings and caveats of the study: More clonal than normal scalp was lesional scalp, particularly alopecia totalis/universalis. While tofacitinib was given, many expanded lesional clones persisted in scalp and blood.

Treatment meaning: oral pan-JAK inhibitor, 5-10 mg twice daily. Sequencing relied on a cDNA template that was reverse transcribed from extracted RNA. The method was immunoSEQ multiplex PCR; TCRdb's version includes in-frame clones alone and lacks a portion of them. The data contain about 200,000 clones, roughly two fifths of them seen just once; the ten biggest clones take up under 0.55%. The sequence derives from a human donor with alopecia areata. Sequenced here: CD4+ T cells sorted from blood, sampled at approximately week 30, from a patient treated with tofacitinib. The chain joins TRBV29-1 to TRBJ2-7; D might be TRBD1 or TRBD2, each matching 5 bases. CDR3 sequence (DNA): TGCAGCGCCGTCCGGGACGGGTCCTACGAGCAGTACTTC. It codes for CSAVRDGSYEQYF.